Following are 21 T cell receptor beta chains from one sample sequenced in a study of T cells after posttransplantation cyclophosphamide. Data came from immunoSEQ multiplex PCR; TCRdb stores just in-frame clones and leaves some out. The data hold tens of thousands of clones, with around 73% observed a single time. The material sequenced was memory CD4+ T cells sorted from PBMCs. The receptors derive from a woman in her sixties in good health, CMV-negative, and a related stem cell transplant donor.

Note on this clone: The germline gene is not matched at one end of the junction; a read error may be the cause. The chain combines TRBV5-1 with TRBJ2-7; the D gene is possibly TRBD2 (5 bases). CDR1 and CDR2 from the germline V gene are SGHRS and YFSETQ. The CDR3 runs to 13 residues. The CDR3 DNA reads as TGCGCCAGCAACTTGGACTCCTCCTACGAGCAGTACTTC. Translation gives CASNLDSSYEQYF.

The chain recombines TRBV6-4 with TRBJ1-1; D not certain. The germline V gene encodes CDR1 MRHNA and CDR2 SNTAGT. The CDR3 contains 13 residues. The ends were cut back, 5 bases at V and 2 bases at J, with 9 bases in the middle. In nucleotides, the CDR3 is TGTGCCAGCAGTCGCACAAGAAACACTGAAGCTTTCTTT. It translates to CASSRTRNTEAFF.

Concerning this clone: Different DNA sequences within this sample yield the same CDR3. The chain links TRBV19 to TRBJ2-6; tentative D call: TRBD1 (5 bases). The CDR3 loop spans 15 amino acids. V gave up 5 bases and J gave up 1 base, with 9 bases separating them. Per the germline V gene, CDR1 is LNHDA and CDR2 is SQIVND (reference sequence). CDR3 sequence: CASSSQGSGANVLTF. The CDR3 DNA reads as TGTGCCAGTAGTTCGCAGGGATCTGGGGCCAACGTCCTGACTTTC.

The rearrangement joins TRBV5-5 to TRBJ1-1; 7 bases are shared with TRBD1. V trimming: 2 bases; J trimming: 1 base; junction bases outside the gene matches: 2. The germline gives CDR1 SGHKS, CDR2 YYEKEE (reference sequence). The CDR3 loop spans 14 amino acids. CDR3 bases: TGTGCCAGCAGCTTTTGGACAGGGAACACTGAAGCTTTCTTT. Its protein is CASSFWTGNTEAFF.

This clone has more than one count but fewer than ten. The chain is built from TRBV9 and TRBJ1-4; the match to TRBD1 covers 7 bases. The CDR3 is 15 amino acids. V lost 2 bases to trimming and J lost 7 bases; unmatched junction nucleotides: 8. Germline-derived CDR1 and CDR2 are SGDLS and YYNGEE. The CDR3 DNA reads TGTGCCAGCAGCGTCAGGGGGACAGCGGGTGAAAAACTGTTTTTT. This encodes CASSVRGTAGEKLFF. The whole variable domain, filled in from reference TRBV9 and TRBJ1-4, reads DSGVTQTPKHLITATGQRVTLRCSPRSGDLSVYWYQQSLDQGLQFLIQYYNGEERAKGNILERFSAQQFPDLHSELNLSSLELGDSALYFCASSVRGTAGEKLFFGSGTQLSVL.

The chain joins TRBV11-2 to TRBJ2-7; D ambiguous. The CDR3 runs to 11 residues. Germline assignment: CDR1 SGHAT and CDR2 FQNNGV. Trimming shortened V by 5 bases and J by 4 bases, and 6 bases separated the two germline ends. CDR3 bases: TGTGCCAGCAGCCTGCGTTACGAGCAGTACTTC. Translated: CASSLRYEQYF.

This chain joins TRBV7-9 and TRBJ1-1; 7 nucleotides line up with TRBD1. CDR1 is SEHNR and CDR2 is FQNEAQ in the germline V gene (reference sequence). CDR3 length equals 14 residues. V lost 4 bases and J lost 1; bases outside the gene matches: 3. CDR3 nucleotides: TGTGCCAGCAGCTACGGACAGGCGAACACTGAAGCTTTCTTT. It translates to CASSYGQANTEAFF.

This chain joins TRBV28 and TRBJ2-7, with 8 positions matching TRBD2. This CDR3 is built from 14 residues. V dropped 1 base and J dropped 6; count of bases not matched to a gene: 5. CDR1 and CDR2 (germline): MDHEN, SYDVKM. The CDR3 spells CASSLSTSAAEQYF. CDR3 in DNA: TGTGCCAGCAGTTTATCGACTAGCGCAGCCGAGCAGTACTTC.

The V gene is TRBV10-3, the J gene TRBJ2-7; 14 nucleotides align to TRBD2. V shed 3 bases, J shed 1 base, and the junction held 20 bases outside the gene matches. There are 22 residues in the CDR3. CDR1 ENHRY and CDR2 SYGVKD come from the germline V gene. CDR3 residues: CAISERGLAGGLSKLLSYEQYF. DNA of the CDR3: TGTGCCATCAGTGAACGTGGACTAGCGGGAGGTCTCTCAAAATTATTATCCTACGAGCAGTACTTC.

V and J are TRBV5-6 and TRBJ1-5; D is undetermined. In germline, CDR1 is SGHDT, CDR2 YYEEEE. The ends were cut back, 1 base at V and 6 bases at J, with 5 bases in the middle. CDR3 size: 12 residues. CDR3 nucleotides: TGTGCCAGCAGCTTGATCGGTCAGCCCCAGCATTTT. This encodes CASSLIGQPQHF.

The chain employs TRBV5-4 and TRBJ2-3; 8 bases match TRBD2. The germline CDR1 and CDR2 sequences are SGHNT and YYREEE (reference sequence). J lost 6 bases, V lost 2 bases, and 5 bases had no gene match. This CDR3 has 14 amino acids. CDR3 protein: CASSFAGGGDTQYF. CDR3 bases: TGTGCCAGCAGCTTTGCGGGGGGAGGGGATACGCAGTATTTT.

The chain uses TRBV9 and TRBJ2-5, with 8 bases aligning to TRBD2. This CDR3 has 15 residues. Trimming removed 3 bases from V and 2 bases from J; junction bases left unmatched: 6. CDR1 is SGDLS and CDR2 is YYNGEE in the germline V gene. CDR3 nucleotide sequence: TGTGCCAGCAGCGCGCCGGCGGGGGGACAAGAGACCCAGTACTTC. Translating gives CASSAPAGGQETQYF.

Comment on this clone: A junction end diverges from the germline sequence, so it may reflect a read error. The CDR3 loop reads CASSSGDRGNF. CDR3 bases: TGTGCCAGCAGCTCTGGGGACAGGGGGAACTTC. This rearrangement joins TRBV7-8 to TRBJ1-2, with 11 bases aligning to TRBD1. Germline V gene lookup returns CDR1 SGHVS and CDR2 FQNEAQ. The CDR3 length is 11 residues.

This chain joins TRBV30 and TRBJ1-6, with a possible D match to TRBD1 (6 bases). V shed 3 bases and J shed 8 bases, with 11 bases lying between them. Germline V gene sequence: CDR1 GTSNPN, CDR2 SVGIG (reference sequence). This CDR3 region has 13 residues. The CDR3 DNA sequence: TGTGCCTGGAGACCACAGGGTTATTCACCCCTCCACTTT. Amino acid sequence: CAWRPQGYSPLHF.

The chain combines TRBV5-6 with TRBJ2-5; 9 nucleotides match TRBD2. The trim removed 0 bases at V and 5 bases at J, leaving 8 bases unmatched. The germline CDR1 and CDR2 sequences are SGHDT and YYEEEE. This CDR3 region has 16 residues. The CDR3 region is CASSLGGRGGRETQYF. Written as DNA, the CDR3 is TGTGCCAGCAGCTTGGGAGGGCGGGGGGGCCGCGAGACCCAGTACTTC.

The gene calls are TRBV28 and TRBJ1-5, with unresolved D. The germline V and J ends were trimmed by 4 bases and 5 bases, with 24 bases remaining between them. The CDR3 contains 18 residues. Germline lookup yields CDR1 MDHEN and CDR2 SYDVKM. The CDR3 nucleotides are TGTGCCAGCAGTTCAACCCAAGGACTTGGGAATATGGATCAGCCCCAGCATTTT. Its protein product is CASSSTQGLGNMDQPQHF. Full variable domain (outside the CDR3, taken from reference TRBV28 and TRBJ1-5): DVKVTQSSRYLVKRTGEKVFLECVQDMDHENMFWYRQDPGLGLRLIYFSYDVKMKEKGDIPEGYSVSREKKERFSLILESASTNQTSMYLCASSSTQGLGNMDQPQHFGDGTRLSIL.

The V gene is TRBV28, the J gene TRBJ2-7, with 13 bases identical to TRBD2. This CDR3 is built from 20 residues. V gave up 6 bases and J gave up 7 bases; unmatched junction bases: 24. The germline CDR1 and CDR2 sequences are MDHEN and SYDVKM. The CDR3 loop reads CASRRTGKRLAGGHGMEQYF. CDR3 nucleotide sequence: TGTGCCAGCAGGCGAACAGGGAAGAGACTAGCGGGGGGCCATGGGATGGAGCAGTACTTC.

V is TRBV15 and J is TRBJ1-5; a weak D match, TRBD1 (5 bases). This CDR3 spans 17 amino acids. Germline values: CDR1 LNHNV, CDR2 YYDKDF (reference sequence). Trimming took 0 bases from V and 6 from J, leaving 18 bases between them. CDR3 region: CATSRDSTQGKSQPQHF. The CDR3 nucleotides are TGTGCCACCAGCAGAGATTCCACGCAGGGCAAAAGTCAGCCCCAGCATTTT.

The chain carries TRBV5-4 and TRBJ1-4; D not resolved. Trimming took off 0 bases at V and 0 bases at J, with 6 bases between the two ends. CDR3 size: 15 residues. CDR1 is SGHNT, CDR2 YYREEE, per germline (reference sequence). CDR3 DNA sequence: TGTGCCAGCAGCTTGGCCGGTGCAACTAATGAAAAACTGTTTTTT. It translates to CASSLAGATNEKLFF.

CDR3 nucleotide sequence: TGTGCCAGCAGTTACTCGGGACAGGGGGGATACGAGCAGTACTTC. It translates to CASSYSGQGGYEQYF. This chain uses TRBV6-6 with TRBJ2-7, with 11 bases that match TRBD1. The CDR3 sequence is 15 residues long. Germline trimming cut 0 bases from V and 4 bases from J; bases unmatched to any gene: 2. Germline V gives CDR1 MNHNY, CDR2 SVGAGI (reference sequence).

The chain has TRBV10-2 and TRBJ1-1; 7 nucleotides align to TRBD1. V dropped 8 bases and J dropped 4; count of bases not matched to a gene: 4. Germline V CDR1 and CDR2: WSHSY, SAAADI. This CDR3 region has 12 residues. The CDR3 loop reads CASVDRATEAFF. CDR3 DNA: TGCGCCAGCGTAGACAGGGCCACTGAAGCTTTCTTT.